Included here is one T cell receptor beta chain sequence, with context. The antigen is undetermined. The entry originates in a study of cytomegalovirus exposure and HLA in healthy donors. Study results and limitations: In a later analysis, TCR beta V- and J-gene trimming showed a link to a missense DCLRE1C variant.

60 Vbeta and 13 Jbeta primers were used in PCR. The protocol was immunoSEQ multiplex PCR, while the TCRdb copy is restricted to in-frame clones and leaves out a portion. Of about 140,000 clones in the sample, 75% to 80% were seen once. Trimming took 0 bases from V and 1 from J, leaving 7 bases between them. Germline values: CDR1 KGHSH, CDR2 LQKENI. CDR3 size: 14 residues. The specimen sequenced was PBMCs. The source is a woman under 30 in good health and CMV-seropositive. The V gene is TRBV18, the J gene TRBJ2-7; D is ambiguous. As DNA, the CDR3 is TGTGCCAGCTCACCACCGTCCCAGTCCTACGAGCAGTACTTC. Amino acid sequence: CASSPPSQSYEQYF.